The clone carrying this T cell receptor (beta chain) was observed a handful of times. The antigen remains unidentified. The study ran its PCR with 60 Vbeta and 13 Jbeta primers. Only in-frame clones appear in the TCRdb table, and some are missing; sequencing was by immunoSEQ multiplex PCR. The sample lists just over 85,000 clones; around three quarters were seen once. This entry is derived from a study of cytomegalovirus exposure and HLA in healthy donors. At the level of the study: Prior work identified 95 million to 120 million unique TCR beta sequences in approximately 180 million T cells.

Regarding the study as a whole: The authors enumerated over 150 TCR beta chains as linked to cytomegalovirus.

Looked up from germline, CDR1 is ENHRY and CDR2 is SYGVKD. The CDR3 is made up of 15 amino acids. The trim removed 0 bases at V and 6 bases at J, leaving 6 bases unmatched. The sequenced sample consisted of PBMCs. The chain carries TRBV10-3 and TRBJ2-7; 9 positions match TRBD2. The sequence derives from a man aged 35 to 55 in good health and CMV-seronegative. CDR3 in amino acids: CAISESSGGAGEQYF. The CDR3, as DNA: TGTGCCATCAGTGAGTCTAGCGGGGGAGCAGGCGAGCAGTACTTC.